This T cell receptor beta chain comes out of a study of identical twins. Regarding the study as a whole: Monozygotic twins shared more out-of-frame TCR alpha than recombination models predicted. Invariant cells of the MAIT and iNKT types might have partly distorted the zero-insertion analyses. Memory repertoires lacked the insertion deficit that abundant cord blood beta clonotypes showed.

TCRdb passed the 5' RACE reads through MiXCR, listing each CDR3 protein once. The table has around 490,000 distinct CDR3 sequences, around 15% seen once. Germline V gene lookup returns CDR1 LNHDA and CDR2 SQIVND (reference sequence). The CDR3 loop spans 12 amino acids. The V end lost 6 bases, the J end lost 6 bases, and 8 bases lay between the germline ends. Remarks on this clonotype: Its antigen is not known.

Another study also made use of these data, one on yellow fever vaccine responses in identical twins.

Input material: CD4+ T cells sorted from blood. This clonotype originated in a woman aged 18-35 years in good health. J is TRBJ2-2 and V is TRBV19; D is possibly TRBD1 or TRBD2 (6 bases each). In DNA form, the CDR3 reads TGTGCCAGTAGAGGGGGGTCCGGGGAGCTGTTTTTT. Translation gives CASRGGSGELFF.